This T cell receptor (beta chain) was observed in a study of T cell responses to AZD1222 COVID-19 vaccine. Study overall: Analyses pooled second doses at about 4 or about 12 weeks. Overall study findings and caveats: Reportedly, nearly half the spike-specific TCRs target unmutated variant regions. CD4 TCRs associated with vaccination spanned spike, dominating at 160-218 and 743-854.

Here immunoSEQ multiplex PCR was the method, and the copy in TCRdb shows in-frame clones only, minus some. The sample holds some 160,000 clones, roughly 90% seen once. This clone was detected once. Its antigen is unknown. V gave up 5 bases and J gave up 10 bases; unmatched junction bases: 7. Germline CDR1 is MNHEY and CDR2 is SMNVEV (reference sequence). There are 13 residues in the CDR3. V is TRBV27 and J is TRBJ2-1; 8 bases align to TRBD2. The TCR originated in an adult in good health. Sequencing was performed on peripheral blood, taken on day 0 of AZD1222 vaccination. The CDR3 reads CASSGDGRGEQFF. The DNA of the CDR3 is TGTGCCAGCAGTGGCGACGGGAGGGGGGAGCAGTTCTTC.